These T cell receptor beta chains were read from a single sample in a study of blood T cell repertoires in COVID-19. The data were produced by immunoSEQ multiplex PCR, yet TCRdb's version contains in-frame clones alone and is incomplete. The sample includes roughly 410,000 clones, roughly 90% seen only once; the top ten take 1% to 1.5%. The sample taken for sequencing was peripheral blood. Every receptor here comes from a man aged 35 to 55 with acute or convalescent COVID-19. Both conserved end residues are part of each CDR3. D genes are given only for firm matches. Clone size, where shown, is once, few, many, or a class for clones that have expanded.

CDR3 | DNA | size | D | length | J | V
CASGPGTGNIQYF | TGTGCTAGTGGTCCCGGGACAGGGAACATTCAGTACTTC | few | TRBD1 | 13 | TRBJ2-4 | TRBV12-5
CASSQGPQGAGYTF | TGTGCCAGCAGCCAAGGGCCCCAGGGGGCTGGCTACACCTTC | - | TRBD1 | 14 | TRBJ1-2 | TRBV3-1/TRBV3-2
CASSQDGWRLHF | TGTGCCAGCAGCCAAGACGGGTGGAGACTGCATTTT | - | - | 12 | TRBJ1-5 | TRBV4-2
CASSLGQIYEQYF | TGTGCCAGCAGTTTAGGTCAGATCTACGAGCAGTACTTC | - | - | 13 | TRBJ2-7 | TRBV12-3/TRBV12-4
CASSLVQGAYEQYF | TGTGCCAGCAGTTTGGTCCAGGGGGCCTACGAGCAGTACTTC | once | TRBD1 | 14 | TRBJ2-7 | TRBV27
CASSPRQREYNEQFF | TGTGCCAGCAGCCCAAGGCAGCGGGAATACAATGAGCAGTTCTTC | - | TRBD2 | 15 | TRBJ2-1 | TRBV9
CASMTTGGASYNEQFF | TGTGCCAGCATGACGACGGGAGGGGCCTCCTACAATGAGCAGTTCTTC | - | TRBD2 | 16 | TRBJ2-1 | TRBV27
CASRESGTRGTDTQYF | TGTGCCAGCAGAGAGTCGGGGACTAGGGGCACAGATACGCAGTATTTT | - | TRBD2 | 16 | TRBJ2-3 | TRBV2
CASRLTGLNGGELFF | TGTGCCAGCAGGCTGACAGGGTTGAATGGCGGGGAGCTGTTTTTT | - | TRBD1 | 15 | TRBJ2-2 | TRBV27
CASSYSKFSSTYEQYF | TGTGCCAGCAGTTACTCGAAATTCAGTTCCACCTACGAGCAGTACTTC | - | - | 16 | TRBJ2-7 | TRBV6-5
CASSFGTRQETQYF | TGTGCCAGCAGTTTTGGTACACGACAAGAGACCCAGTACTTC | - | - | 14 | TRBJ2-5 | TRBV28
CASSLSQEGTDTQYF | TGTGCCAGCAGTTTATCCCAGGAGGGCACAGATACGCAGTATTTT | - | - | 15 | TRBJ2-3 | TRBV27
CAWSEDRFNYGYTF | TGTGCCTGGAGTGAGGACAGGTTTAACTATGGCTACACCTTC | once | TRBD1 | 14 | TRBJ1-2 | TRBV30
CASSVDVTGELFF | TGTGCCAGCAGCGTAGATGTAACCGGGGAGCTGTTTTTT | - | - | 13 | TRBJ2-2 | TRBV9